In its sample, the clone carrying this TCR beta chain was seen many times. No antigen is known for it. Amplified regions were TCR beta CDR3 sequences from RNA transcripts. A first-round RT-PCR of the TCR CDR3 used the HTBI primer set. MiXCR, run by TCRdb on the multiplex PCR reads, gives a single entry per CDR3 protein. The data contain approximately 640,000 distinct CDR3 sequences, less than 45% of them singletons. This specimen belongs to a study of T cells in Graves' hyperthyroidism and ophthalmopathy. The CDR3 contains 15 residues. V trimming: 8 bases; J trimming: 6 bases; junction bases outside the gene matches: 15. Per the germline V gene, CDR1 is SQVTM and CDR2 is ANQGSEA. Exclusion of a patient resulted from uncontrolled infection, other autoimmune disease, pregnancy or lactation. Study-level results: Before onset, by a median of approximately 6.2 months, the model predicted ophthalmopathy. Ophthalmopathy and stable hyperthyroidism were separated by a 13 V-J model.

The chain has TRBV29-1 and TRBJ1-2, with 10 bases lining up with TRBD1. The receptor's source is an adult man with Graves' disease, either hyperthyroidism or ophthalmopathy (not recorded which). The sequenced sample consisted of peripheral blood or thyroid tissue (not recorded which). CDR3 DNA: TGCAGCACAAGACAGGGGGCGCCGTGGATTGATGGCTACACCTTC. As protein: CSTRQGAPWIDGYTF.